A selection of T cell receptor beta chains follows, all from one sample in a study of identical twins. MiXCR, applied by TCRdb to the 5' RACE reads, yields one record per CDR3 protein. The sample contains 200,000 to 250,000 distinct CDR3 sequences, roughly 13% of which appear only once. These data were also reused for a study on yellow fever vaccine responses in identical twins.

The sample taken for sequencing was memory (CD45RO+) T cells sorted from blood. The receptors were sampled from a woman under 30 in good health. Each CDR3 is given with its conserved first and last residue. The order of the fields is D gene, V gene, J gene, clone size, CDR3 protein, CDR3 DNA. A D gene is named only where the DNA matches it firmly. Only part of the rows carry a size: once, few, many, or a class if the clone is expanded.

>NA|TRBV20-1|TRBJ2-2|many
CSAWGQNTGELFF
TGCAGTGCTTGGGGACAGAACACCGGGGAGCTGTTTTTT
>NA|TRBV27|TRBJ2-3|few
CASSLLSEPDTQYF
TGTGCCAGCAGCCTCCTGAGTGAGCCAGATACGCAGTATTTT
>TRBD2|TRBV5-5|TRBJ2-1|few
CASTGLAGERNEQFF
TGTGCCAGCACGGGACTAGCGGGAGAGAGGAATGAGCAGTTCTTC
>NA|TRBV6-1|TRBJ2-3|few
CASRKGQPNPTSTDTQYF
TGTGCCAGCAGAAAAGGACAGCCCAACCCTACTAGCACAGATACGCAGTATTTT
>TRBD2|TRBV7-2|TRBJ2-2|NA
CASSLVTGGILFF
TGTGCCAGCAGCTTAGTTACGGGAGGGATCCTGTTTTTT
>TRBD2|TRBV28|TRBJ2-7|NA
CASSRTSGSQSSYEQYF
TGTGCCAGCAGTAGGACTAGCGGGAGCCAGAGCTCCTACGAGCAGTACTTC
>TRBD2|TRBV20-1|TRBJ2-1|NA
CSARGRRTSVPLSDEQFF
TGCAGTGCTAGAGGGCGTCGGACTAGCGTGCCCCTTTCCGATGAGCAGTTCTTC
>NA|TRBV12-3/TRBV12-4|TRBJ2-3|NA
CASSSLGPTQYF
TGTGCCAGCAGTTCCTTGGGACCTACGCAGTATTTT
>TRBD2|TRBV20-1|TRBJ2-5|many
CSAPSGSQETQYF
TGCAGTGCCCCTAGCGGGTCTCAAGAGACCCAGTACTTC
>NA|TRBV20-1|TRBJ2-7|few
CSARDHGISYEQYF
TGCAGTGCTAGAGATCACGGGATCTCCTACGAGCAGTACTTC
>TRBD2|TRBV4-2|TRBJ2-1|NA
CASSQGAGGNNEQFF
TGTGCCAGCAGCCAAGGAGCGGGAGGGAACAATGAGCAGTTCTTC
>NA|TRBV6-1|TRBJ2-2|NA
CASSELGYTGELFF
TGTGCCAGCAGTGAATTAGGGTACACCGGGGAGCTGTTTTTT
>NA|TRBV18|TRBJ2-5|many
CASSPQGGGETQYF
TGTGCCAGCTCACCACAAGGGGGAGGAGAGACCCAGTACTTC
>NA|TRBV20-1|TRBJ2-1|NA
CSASSPTYNEQFF
TGCAGTGCTAGCTCGCCTACCTACAATGAGCAGTTCTTC
>TRBD1|TRBV29-1|TRBJ2-7|NA
CSVQGNSYEQYF
TGCAGCGTACAGGGGAATTCCTACGAGCAGTACTTC
>TRBD2|TRBV20-1|TRBJ2-3|many
CSARVGRLAVRDTQYF
TGCAGTGCTAGGGTCGGTAGACTAGCGGTTCGCGATACGCAGTATTTT
>NA|TRBV5-6|TRBJ2-1|many
CASSSTGNEQFF
TGTGCCAGCAGTTCTACAGGGAATGAGCAGTTCTTC
>NA|TRBV9|TRBJ2-1|NA
CASSVGPGDNEQFF
TGTGCCAGCAGCGTAGGGCCAGGGGACAATGAGCAGTTCTTC
>TRBD1|TRBV11-1|TRBJ2-1|few
CASSPGQGGMISYNEQFF
TGTGCCAGCAGCCCGGGACAGGGGGGGATGATTTCCTACAATGAGCAGTTCTTC
>NA|TRBV7-7|TRBJ2-1|NA
CASSLGRNNEQFF
TGTGCTAGCAGCTTAGGTCGAAACAATGAGCAGTTCTTC
>TRBD1|TRBV5-5|TRBJ2-7|many
CASSFGQGLGEQYF
TGTGCCAGCAGCTTCGGACAGGGGCTTGGGGAGCAGTACTTC
>NA|TRBV7-9|TRBJ2-2|few
CASSLVRQDIRGELFF
TGTGCCAGCAGCTTAGTTCGGCAGGACATAAGGGGGGAGCTGTTTTTT
>TRBD1|TRBV18|TRBJ2-7|NA
CASSKPGQYEQYF
TGTGCCAGCTCAAAACCGGGACAGTACGAGCAGTACTTC